The 18 T cell receptor beta chains presented below share a single source sample, sequenced in a study of cytomegalovirus exposure and HLA in healthy donors. Researchers ran the PCR with 60 Vbeta and 13 Jbeta primers. Data came from immunoSEQ multiplex PCR; TCRdb stores just in-frame clones and leaves some out. The data contain over 150,000 clones, approximately 74% of them seen just once; the ten biggest clones take up around 2.3%. The sequencing sample was made of PBMCs. These receptors all stem from a man aged 30-40 years in good health and CMV-seronegative.

This chain uses TRBV11-3 with TRBJ2-7, with 9 positions matching TRBD1. Germline CDR1 and CDR2: SGHNT and YENEEA. Germline trimming cut 5 bases from V and 9 bases from J; bases unmatched to any gene: 8. The CDR3 extends over 13 amino acids. CDR3 in amino acids: CASSPGTGGGQYF. In DNA form, the CDR3 reads TGTGCCAGCAGCCCCGGCACAGGGGGCGGGCAGTACTTC.

V gene TRBV30 combines with J gene TRBJ1-2, with a tentative D call TRBD1 (5 bases). The CDR3 loop spans 17 amino acids. The germline CDR1 and CDR2 sequences are GTSNPN and SVGIG (reference sequence). Trimming shortened V by 0 bases and J by 4 bases, and 21 bases separated the two germline ends. The CDR3 coding sequence is TGTGCCTGGAGTGTACGTAGGGCCCTGGGGGGTACCTATGGCTACACCTTC. Its translation: CAWSVRRALGGTYGYTF.

This clone appeared a few times. The chain has TRBV4-3 and TRBJ2-2; no firm D call. Germline V gene data show CDR1 as LGHNA and CDR2 as YSLEER. The ends were cut back, 0 bases at V and 4 bases at J, with 3 bases in the middle. The CDR3 covers 13 residues. CDR3 in amino acids: CASSQDRTGELFF. The CDR3, as DNA: TGCGCCAGCAGCCAAGATCGCACCGGGGAGCTGTTTTTT.

The rearrangement joins TRBV5-4 to TRBJ2-5; D remains ambiguous. CDR3 length equals 13 residues. With 6 bases removed from V and 1 base from J, the gap between germline ends came to 10 bases. CDR1 and CDR2 (germline): SGHNT, YYREEE (reference sequence). CDR3 nucleotides: TGTGCCAGCACTAGTGATATCCAAGAGACCCAGTACTTC. This encodes CASTSDIQETQYF. Full variable domain (outside the CDR3, taken from reference TRBV5-4 and TRBJ2-5): ETGVTQSPTHLIKTRGQQVTLRCSSQSGHNTVSWYQQALGQGPQFIFQYYREEENGRGNFPPRFSGLQFPNYSSELNVNALELDDSALYLCASTSDIQETQYFGPGTRLLVL.

The chain combines TRBV30 with TRBJ2-3; 8 bases agree with TRBD2. From germline, CDR1 is GTSNPN and CDR2 SVGIG (reference sequence). This CDR3 region has 15 residues. With V trimmed by 3 bases and J by 1 base, 6 bases remained unmatched. The CDR3 sequence is CAWSLGLAGTDTQYF. In DNA form, the CDR3 reads TGTGCCTGGAGCCTCGGACTAGCAGGCACAGATACGCAGTATTTT.

The J gene is TRBJ2-1, the V gene TRBV28; 13 bases are shared with TRBD2. After removal of 5 bases from V and 7 bases from J, the junction contained 11 bases not matched to a gene. The germline CDR1 and CDR2 sequences are MDHEN and SYDVKM. CDR3 length equals 17 residues. The CDR3 here is CASSVNPGTSGVNEQFF. The DNA of the CDR3 is TGTGCCAGCAGTGTGAATCCCGGGACTAGCGGGGTAAATGAGCAGTTCTTC.

This clone was seen once. Different DNA sequences within this sample yield the same CDR3. The chain has TRBV5-1 and TRBJ2-5; possible D gene TRBD1, 5 bases. CDR1 SGHRS and CDR2 YFSETQ come from the germline V gene. This CDR3 has 13 residues. V shed 1 base and J shed 3 bases, with 7 bases lying between them. The CDR3 is CASSLTGEETQYF. The CDR3 region has the DNA TGCGCCAGCAGCTTGACAGGAGAAGAGACCCAGTACTTC.

This clone was counted a few times. The chain employs TRBV6-4 and TRBJ1-1, with unresolved D. This CDR3 contains 15 residues. Trimming removed 3 bases from V and 2 bases from J, with 13 bases in between. CDR1 MRHNA and CDR2 SNTAGT come from the germline V gene. The CDR3 protein is CASSELGVPNTEAFF. In nucleotides, the CDR3 is TGTGCCAGCAGTGAACTCGGGGTCCCAAACACTGAAGCTTTCTTT.

DNA for the CDR3: TGTGCCAGCAGCTTAGCTCGAGGGATCGCCAATGAAAAACTGTTTTTT. This encodes CASSLARGIANEKLFF. The chain has TRBV7-9 and TRBJ1-4; unclear D gene. Germline V CDR1 and CDR2: SEHNR, FQNEAQ (reference sequence). V shed 0 bases and J shed 5 bases, with 13 bases lying between them. This CDR3 spans 16 amino acids.

The chain employs TRBV6-1 and TRBJ2-1; no firm D call. V lost 0 bases to trimming and J lost 10 bases, with 13 bases between them. The germline V gene encodes CDR1 MNHNS and CDR2 SASEGT. This CDR3 is 14 amino acids long. CDR3 sequence reads: CASSEALGSLEQFF. CDR3 DNA: TGTGCCAGCAGTGAAGCGCTAGGAAGCTTAGAGCAGTTCTTC.

The chain couples TRBV29-1 to TRBJ2-7; maybe TRBD2 (5 bases). The germline gives CDR1 SQVTM, CDR2 ANQGSEA. V lost 3 bases, J lost 1 base, and 13 bases lay in between. The CDR3 is 14 amino acids. The CDR3, as DNA: TGCAGCGTTGATACCGGGGTAGGTTCCTACGAGCAGTACTTC. As protein: CSVDTGVGSYEQYF.

The CDR3 protein is CASSTTGGTEAFF. CDR3 DNA sequence: TGTGCCAGCAGTACAACAGGGGGAACTGAAGCTTTCTTT. The rearrangement links TRBV6-5 to TRBJ1-1; 8 nucleotides align to TRBD1. CDR1 is MNHEY, CDR2 SVGAGI, per germline. J was trimmed by 5 bases and V by 5 bases; bases with no gene match: 4. The CDR3 has 13 amino acids.

This clone appeared a few times. An end of the junction differs from the germline gene, which may be a read error. The CDR3 coding sequence is TGTGCCTGCAGGTGGAGCTCCTACAATGAGCAGTTCTTC. As protein: CACRWSSYNEQFF. This chain uses TRBV6-6 with TRBJ2-1, with unresolved D. Germline V gene data show CDR1 as MNHNY and CDR2 as SVGAGI (reference sequence). The CDR3 extends over 13 amino acids.

The J gene is TRBJ2-7, the V gene TRBV6-5, with TRBD1 matching over 7 bases. The germline CDR1 and CDR2 sequences are MNHEY and SVGAGI. V dropped 4 bases and J dropped 4; count of bases not matched to a gene: 7. The CDR3 has 14 residues. The CDR3 reads CASSLGQDRYEQYF. The CDR3 nucleotides read TGTGCCAGCAGTTTAGGACAGGATCGGTACGAGCAGTACTTC.

CDR3 sequence reads: CASSLLAGEYTGELFF. The CDR3 coding sequence is TGTGCCAGCAGCTTGTTAGCGGGGGAGTACACCGGGGAGCTGTTTTTT. This chain joins TRBV5-4 and TRBJ2-2; TRBD2 aligns across 9 bases. The CDR3 spans 16 residues. V trimming: 1 base; J trimming: 3 bases; junction bases outside the gene matches: 4. CDR1 SGHNT and CDR2 YYREEE come from the germline V gene (reference sequence).

The chain recombines TRBV28 with TRBJ2-7; weak D call: TRBD1 (6 bases). The germline CDR1 and CDR2 sequences are MDHEN and SYDVKM. The CDR3 is 13 residues long. The V and J ends lost 6 bases and 5 bases respectively, with 14 bases between them. The CDR3 DNA reads TGTGCCAGCAGCCCAACAGGGTACAACGAGCAGTACTTC. Its translation is CASSPTGYNEQYF.

The chain employs TRBV5-1 and TRBJ2-7; 8 positions match TRBD1. Trimming cost V 5 bases and J 2 bases; bases outside gene matches: 9. Germline V gene data show CDR1 as SGHRS and CDR2 as YFSETQ. CDR3 length: 15 amino acids. The CDR3 loop reads CASSSGTGRTYEQYF. CDR3 sequence (DNA): TGCGCCAGCAGTTCCGGGACAGGTAGGACCTACGAGCAGTACTTC.

This clone has a single count. V is TRBV10-3 and J is TRBJ1-1, with 7 bases fitting TRBD1. The length of the CDR3 is 16 residues. The germline CDR1 and CDR2 sequences are ENHRY and SYGVKD. The V and J ends lost 2 bases and 4 bases, in that order; junction bases with no gene match: 10. The CDR3 coding sequence is TGTGCCATCAGTGAGAGTAACCCGCAGGGGGTCACTGAAGCTTTCTTT. As protein: CAISESNPQGVTEAFF.